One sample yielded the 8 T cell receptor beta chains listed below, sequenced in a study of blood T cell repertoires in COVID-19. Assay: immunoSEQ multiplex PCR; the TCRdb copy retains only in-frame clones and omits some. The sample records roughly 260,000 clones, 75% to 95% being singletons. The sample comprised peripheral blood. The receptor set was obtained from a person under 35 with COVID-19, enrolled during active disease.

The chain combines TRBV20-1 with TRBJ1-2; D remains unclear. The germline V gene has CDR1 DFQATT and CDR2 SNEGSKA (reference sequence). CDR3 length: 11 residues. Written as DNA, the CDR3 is TGCAGCCAGGAGGGTGACTATGGCTACACCTTC. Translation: CSQEGDYGYTF.

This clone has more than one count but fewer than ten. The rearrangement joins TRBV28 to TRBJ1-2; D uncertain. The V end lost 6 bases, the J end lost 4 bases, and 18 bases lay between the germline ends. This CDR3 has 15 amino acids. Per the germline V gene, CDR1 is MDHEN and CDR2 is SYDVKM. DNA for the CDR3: TGTGCCAGCAGGCCCCCAATGGAGAGGATCTATGGCTACACCTTC. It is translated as CASRPPMERIYGYTF.

CDR3 bases: TGTGCCAGCAATCCCCGAGCCAAAAACATTCAGTACTTC. This codes for CASNPRAKNIQYF. The gene calls are TRBV6-1 and TRBJ2-4, with no clear D. Germline V gene data show CDR1 as MNHNS and CDR2 as SASEGT. Trimming took 7 bases from V and 0 from J, leaving 7 bases between them. The CDR3 runs 13 residues.

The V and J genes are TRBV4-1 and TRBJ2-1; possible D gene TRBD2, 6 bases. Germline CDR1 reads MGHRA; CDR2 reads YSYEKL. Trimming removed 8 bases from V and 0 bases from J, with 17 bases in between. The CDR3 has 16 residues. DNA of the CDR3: TGCGCCAGCGCTTATTCTAGCGACAGCTCCTACAATGAGCAGTTCTTC. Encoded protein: CASAYSSDSSYNEQFF.

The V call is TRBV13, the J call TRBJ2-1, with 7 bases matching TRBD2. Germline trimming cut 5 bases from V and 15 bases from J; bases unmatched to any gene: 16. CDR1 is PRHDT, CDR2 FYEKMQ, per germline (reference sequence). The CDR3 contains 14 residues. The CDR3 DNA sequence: TGTGCCAGCAGCCCAGTATCGAGACGGGACTACACGTTCTTC. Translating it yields CASSPVSRRDYTFF.

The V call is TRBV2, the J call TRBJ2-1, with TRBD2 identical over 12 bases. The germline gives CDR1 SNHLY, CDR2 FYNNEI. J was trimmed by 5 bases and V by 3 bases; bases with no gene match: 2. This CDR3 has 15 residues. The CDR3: CASSDRTSGNNEQFF. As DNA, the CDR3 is TGTGCCAGCAGTGATAGGACTAGCGGGAACAATGAGCAGTTCTTC.

The CDR3 nucleotides read TGTGCCAGTAGTATTGGGGGCGCCGGCCAAGAGACCCAGTACTTC. Encoded protein: CASSIGGAGQETQYF. This chain uses TRBV19 with TRBJ2-5; D might be TRBD1 (6 bases). V lost 3 bases and J lost 1, with 12 bases in between. This CDR3 comprises 15 residues. From germline, CDR1 is LNHDA and CDR2 SQIVND (reference sequence). Supplemented by reference TRBV19 and TRBJ2-5, the full variable domain reads DGGITQSPKYLFRKEGQNVTLSCEQNLNHDAMYWYRQDPGQGLRLIYYSQIVNDFQKGDIAEGYSVSREKKESFPLTVTSAQKNPTAFYLCASSIGGAGQETQYFGPGTRLLVL.

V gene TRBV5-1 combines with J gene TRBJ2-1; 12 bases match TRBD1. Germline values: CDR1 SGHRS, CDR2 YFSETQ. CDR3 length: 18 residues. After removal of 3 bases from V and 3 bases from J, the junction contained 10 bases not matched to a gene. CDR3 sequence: CASSSVWGTGGDYNEQFF. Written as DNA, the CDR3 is TGCGCCAGCAGCTCCGTGTGGGGGACAGGGGGCGACTACAATGAGCAGTTCTTC.